Listed here are 29 T cell receptor beta chains from one sample, sequenced in a study of T cell responses to AZD1222 COVID-19 vaccine (dated by TCRdb to about 2021). The time point label, as the study defines it: about 28 days (+/-7) after the second vaccine dose. Receptor libraries were prepared by the immunoSEQ multiplex PCR assay. TCRdb stores this immuneACCESS table with in-frame sequences only. Part of the clones is absent; in the studies checked, under half of the shortfall reflects unresolved V genes, and no reason is known for the rest. Recorded for this sample are 150,000 to 200,000 clones; 94% of them occurred a single time. Approximately 4.6% of the sample comes from the top ten. The source material was peripheral blood, sampled 28 days after the second AZD1222 dose. The receptors shown here come from an adult who received the AZD1222 COVID-19 vaccine.

J is TRBJ1-2 and V is TRBV6-5, with a tentative D call TRBD1 (5 bases). Germline values: CDR1 MNHEY, CDR2 SVGAGI. Trimming shortened V by 7 bases and J by 7 bases, and 16 bases separated the two germline ends. The CDR3 has 13 amino acids. This CDR3 reads CASNQGGVGGYTF. CDR3 sequence (DNA): TGTGCCAGCAACCAGGGCGGGGTCGGTGGCTACACCTTC.

V gene TRBV30 combines with J gene TRBJ2-3; D perhaps matches TRBD2 (6 bases). CDR1 GTSNPN and CDR2 SVGIG come from the germline V gene (reference sequence). V was trimmed by 4 bases and J by 0 bases, leaving 14 bases between them. This CDR3 comprises 15 residues. The CDR3 DNA follows: TGTGCCTGGAACGAGCGGGCACCTAGCACAGATACGCAGTATTTT. This gives the protein CAWNERAPSTDTQYF. The full variable domain, in which reference TRBV30 and TRBJ2-3 provide the parts outside the CDR3, is SQTIHQWPATLVQPVGSPLSLECTVEGTSNPNLYWYRQAAGRGLQLLFYSVGIGQISSEVPQNLSASRPQDRQFILSSKKLLLSDSGFYLCAWNERAPSTDTQYFGPGTRLTVL.

The chain combines TRBV6-5 with TRBJ1-1; D uncertain. CDR1 is MNHEY and CDR2 is SVGAGI in the germline V gene. V lost 5 bases, J lost 1 base, and 11 bases lay in between. The CDR3 covers 14 residues. The CDR3 is CASSPGRTNTEAFF. The CDR3 coding sequence is TGTGCCAGCAGTCCCGGACGTACGAACACTGAAGCTTTCTTT.

The rearrangement links TRBV3-1 (or the pseudogene TRBV3-2) to TRBJ2-1; TRBD1 aligns across 7 bases. This CDR3 spans 17 amino acids. V dropped 4 bases and J dropped 4; count of bases not matched to a gene: 13. CDR1 and CDR2 from the germline V gene are LGHDT and YNNKEL (reference sequence). The CDR3 DNA reads TGTGCCAGCAGCCCACCCCCGACAGGGCCCCTATACAATGAGCAGTTCTTC. As protein: CASSPPPTGPLYNEQFF.

The chain has TRBV18 and TRBJ2-7, with 9 bases that match TRBD2. Looked up from germline, CDR1 is KGHSH and CDR2 is LQKENI. This CDR3 contains 17 residues. V lost 0 bases to trimming and J lost 2 bases; unmatched junction nucleotides: 8. DNA of the CDR3: TGTGCCAGCTCACCACCCATAGGTAGCGGGAGACCCTACGAGCAGTACTTC. It specifies CASSPPIGSGRPYEQYF. The full variable domain, rest sourced from reference TRBV18 and TRBJ2-7, is NAGVMQNPRHLVRRRGQEARLRCSPMKGHSHVYWYRQLPEEGLKFMVYLQKENIIDESGMPKERFSAEFPKEGPSILRIQQVVRGDSAAYFCASSPPIGSGRPYEQYFGPGTRLTVT.

The J gene is TRBJ1-2, the V gene TRBV5-1, with a tentative D call TRBD1 (5 bases). The germline gives CDR1 SGHRS, CDR2 YFSETQ. The CDR3 loop spans 16 amino acids. V was trimmed by 0 bases and J by 1 base, leaving 13 bases between them. In DNA, the CDR3 is TGCGCCAGCAGCTTGGATCTCGGGGGAAGTAACTATGGCTACACCTTC. Its translation: CASSLDLGGSNYGYTF.

The rearrangement joins TRBV6-5 to TRBJ1-1; 7 nucleotides match TRBD1. V trimming: 5 bases; J trimming: 2 bases; junction bases outside the gene matches: 5. CDR1 and CDR2 (germline): MNHEY, SVGAGI. This CDR3 is 14 amino acids long. This chain's CDR3 is CASSTGTANTEAFF. The CDR3 DNA reads as TGTGCCAGCAGTACCGGGACAGCTAACACTGAAGCTTTCTTT.

The rearrangement uses TRBV6-1 and TRBJ1-1; D is undetermined. Germline CDR1 MNHNS, CDR2 SASEGT. This CDR3 contains 16 residues. Trimming shortened V by 0 bases and J by 3 bases, and 14 bases separated the two germline ends. CDR3 bases: TGTGCCAGCAGTGAAGCGCGGTGGCTCCGAGACACTGAAGCTTTCTTT. Translation: CASSEARWLRDTEAFF.

This clone showed up just once. Here the CDR3 reads CASSLGQLNSPLHF. The CDR3 DNA follows: TGCGCCAGCAGCCTAGGACAGTTAAATTCACCCCTCCACTTT. The rearrangement joins TRBV5-1 to TRBJ1-6; D is possibly TRBD1 (6 bases). Germline CDR1 is SGHRS and CDR2 is YFSETQ. V dropped 4 bases and J dropped 7 bases, with 12 bases sitting between them. The CDR3 is 14 residues long.

This chain joins TRBV11-1 and TRBJ1-1, with a possible D match to TRBD1 (5 bases). CDR1 and CDR2 from the germline V gene are SGHAT and FQDESV (reference sequence). Trimming shortened V by 5 bases and J by 5 bases, and 15 bases separated the two germline ends. The CDR3 has 14 amino acids. CDR3 sequence: CASSLLSRETEAFF. CDR3 nucleotide sequence: TGTGCCAGCAGCCTCCTTAGCAGGGAAACTGAAGCTTTCTTT.

The chain carries TRBV18 and TRBJ1-1; 7 positions match TRBD1. J was trimmed by 3 bases and V by 6 bases; bases with no gene match: 7. The length of the CDR3 is 14 residues. CDR1 and CDR2 from the germline V gene are KGHSH and LQKENI. The CDR3 loop reads CASSPNRGDTEAFF. The CDR3 coding sequence is TGTGCCAGCTCCCCAAACAGGGGAGACACTGAAGCTTTCTTT.

The V and J genes are TRBV19 and TRBJ1-1; a possible D gene is TRBD1 (5 bases). Germline V gene sequence: CDR1 LNHDA, CDR2 SQIVND (reference sequence). The CDR3 spans 14 residues. The ends were cut back, 5 bases at V and 0 bases at J, with 10 bases in the middle. CDR3 sequence reads: CASSVTVMNTEAFF. The CDR3 DNA reads as TGTGCCAGTAGTGTGACAGTTATGAACACTGAAGCTTTCTTT.

V is TRBV10-3 and J is TRBJ2-3, with TRBD2 matching over 8 bases. There are 14 residues in the CDR3. Germline values: CDR1 ENHRY, CDR2 SYGVKD. J lost 5 bases, V lost 2 bases, and 3 bases had no gene match. CDR3 in DNA: TGTGCCATCAGTGAGCAAGCGGGAGTAGATACGCAGTATTTT. It encodes CAISEQAGVDTQYF.

This chain's CDR3 is CSARLAGKVFF. DNA of the CDR3: TGCAGTGCAAGACTAGCGGGAAAGGTGTTCTTC. The chain recombines TRBV20-1 with TRBJ2-1; TRBD2 matches 11 bases. This CDR3 region has 11 residues. Germline lookup yields CDR1 DFQATT and CDR2 SNEGSKA (reference sequence). V dropped 6 bases and J dropped 15; count of bases not matched to a gene: 7.

The chain joins TRBV7-9 to TRBJ1-1, with 9 bases aligning to TRBD1. The V and J ends lost 5 bases and 2 bases, in that order; junction bases with no gene match: 3. Germline CDR1 reads SEHNR; CDR2 reads FQNEAQ (reference sequence). The CDR3 length is 14 residues. In DNA form, the CDR3 reads TGTGCCAGCAGCGGACAGGGGAGAAACACTGAAGCTTTCTTT. Amino acid sequence: CASSGQGRNTEAFF.

The rearrangement links TRBV12-5 to TRBJ2-3; the D is unclear. Trimming shortened V by 1 base and J by 0 bases, and 17 bases separated the two germline ends. The V gene's germline CDR1 is LGHNT and CDR2 FRNRAP. This CDR3 region has 18 residues. CDR3 nucleotide sequence: TGTGCTAGTGGTTTGGGGAGAGACGGCGTTGCTAGCACAGATACGCAGTATTTT. Amino acid sequence: CASGLGRDGVASTDTQYF.

V usage is TRBV9 and J usage is TRBJ1-1; TRBD1 is a possible D gene (6 bases). From germline, CDR1 is SGDLS and CDR2 YYNGEE. Trimming shortened V by 5 bases and J by 5 bases, and 13 bases separated the two germline ends. The CDR3 is 13 residues long. The DNA of the CDR3 is TGTGCCAGCAGAGGGACATTTAGGACTGAAGCTTTCTTT. Translating gives CASRGTFRTEAFF.

The rearrangement links TRBV10-3 to TRBJ1-1, with D hard to call. The germline V gene has CDR1 ENHRY and CDR2 SYGVKD. CDR3 size: 15 residues. V gave up 0 bases and J gave up 10 bases, with 18 bases separating them. The CDR3 protein is CAISESELQSSRAFF. The CDR3 region has the DNA TGTGCCATCAGTGAGTCGGAGTTACAGTCATCGAGAGCTTTCTTT.

V usage is TRBV6-2 or TRBV6-3 and J usage is TRBJ2-5; 9 nucleotides agree with TRBD2. The CDR3 length is 16 residues. Germline CDR1 is MNHEY and CDR2 is SVGEGT. V lost 0 bases and J lost 4; bases outside the gene matches: 6. CDR3 sequence reads: CASSYSVLAGLETQYF. For the CDR3, the DNA is TGTGCCAGCAGTTACTCGGTCCTAGCGGGATTAGAGACCCAGTACTTC.

The rearrangement joins TRBV18 to TRBJ2-7, with TRBD2 identical over 11 bases. V lost 3 bases and J lost 0; bases outside the gene matches: 4. Germline values: CDR1 KGHSH, CDR2 LQKENI. The CDR3 totals 16 residues. CDR3: CASSPLTSGGSYEQYF. CDR3 bases: TGTGCCAGCTCACCCTTAACTAGCGGGGGCTCCTACGAGCAGTACTTC.

This clone was seen only once. One junction end disagrees with the germline gene, perhaps due to a read error. The J gene is TRBJ2-5, the V gene TRBV28; D tentatively reads TRBD1 or TRBD2 (6 bases each). Germline values: CDR1 MDHEN, CDR2 SYDVKM. CDR3 length: 13 amino acids. CDR3 bases: TGTGCCAGCAGTGGAAGGACAGTAGCGGCCCGGGACTTC. Its translation: CASSGRTVAARDF.

The chain joins TRBV3-1 (or the pseudogene TRBV3-2) to TRBJ2-7, with D maybe TRBD2 (5 bases). Trimming stripped 0 bases from V and 3 bases from J, with 15 bases between. Germline CDR1 reads LGHDT; CDR2 reads YNNKEL (reference sequence). The CDR3 contains 16 residues. The DNA for the CDR3 is TGTGCCAGCAGCCAAGATGGTTTGGCCAGCGGCTACGAGCAGTACTTC. Its translation: CASSQDGLASGYEQYF.

Comments on this clone: This sample includes further DNA sequences coding for the same CDR3. This rearrangement joins TRBV18 to TRBJ1-1; D is unclear. Trimming shortened V by 0 bases and J by 1 base, and 3 bases separated the two germline ends. CDR1 is KGHSH, CDR2 LQKENI, per germline. This CDR3 is built from 13 residues. The CDR3 region is CASSPPRNTEAFF. CDR3 bases: TGTGCCAGCTCACCACCGAGGAACACTGAAGCTTTCTTT.

V is TRBV29-1 and J is TRBJ1-2; TRBD1 is a possible D gene (5 bases). Germline CDR1 is SQVTM and CDR2 is ANQGSEA. Trimming left V 4 bases short and J 0 bases short, with 12 bases between. The CDR3 consists of 14 residues. CDR3 sequence (DNA): TGCAGCGTTGTAGGACGGGGGGCTAACTATGGCTACACCTTC. Translated, it gives CSVVGRGANYGYTF.

The chain couples TRBV28 to TRBJ1-6; D remains ambiguous. Germline V gene sequence: CDR1 MDHEN, CDR2 SYDVKM. The CDR3 length is 14 residues. Trimming took 6 bases from V and 7 from J, leaving 13 bases between them. CDR3 nucleotides: TGTGCCAGCAGGCTCAGGTCCGGGAATTCACCCCTCCACTTT. It encodes CASRLRSGNSPLHF.

V usage is TRBV9 and J usage is TRBJ1-2; 10 bases are shared with TRBD1. The length of the CDR3 is 14 residues. Per germline, CDR1 SGDLS and CDR2 YYNGEE. V trimming: 0 bases; J trimming: 4 bases; junction bases outside the gene matches: 0. The DNA of the CDR3 is TGTGCCAGCAGCGTAGGACAGGGGGCCTATGGCTACACCTTC. It specifies CASSVGQGAYGYTF.

This chain connects TRBV3-1 (or the pseudogene TRBV3-2) to TRBJ2-7; D is uncertain. V lost 5 bases to trimming and J lost 5 bases, with 13 bases between them. This CDR3 contains 13 residues. Looked up from germline, CDR1 is LGHDT and CDR2 is YNNKEL (reference sequence). DNA of the CDR3: TGTGCCAGCAGCGCGACTGAAAAGAACGAGCAGTACTTC. This encodes CASSATEKNEQYF.

In DNA, the CDR3 is TGTGCCAGCAGAAGTACTCCCAATCAGCCCCAGCATTTT. This gives the protein CASRSTPNQPQHF. This chain uses TRBV2 with TRBJ1-5; D is undetermined. The CDR3 spans 13 residues. Germline CDR1 reads SNHLY; CDR2 reads FYNNEI. The V and J ends lost 6 bases and 3 bases respectively, with 9 bases between them.

The chain combines TRBV5-1 with TRBJ1-2, with 9 bases matching TRBD1. The CDR3 length is 15 residues. After removal of 4 bases from V and 6 bases from J, the junction contained 10 bases not matched to a gene. The germline CDR1 and CDR2 sequences are SGHRS and YFSETQ. The CDR3 bases are TGCGCCAGCAGCCCCCCCGGGACAGGGAATCATGGCTACACCTTC. Translating it yields CASSPPGTGNHGYTF.